This TCR beta chain was sequenced for a study of T cell repertoires in cytomegalovirus infection. As for the study in general: CMV epitopes used comprised recently identified HLA-C-restricted ones and well-studied HLA-B-restricted ones.

This clonotype turned up a few times. Its antigen remains unknown. The CDR3 sequence is 12 residues long. V lost 10 bases and J lost 6; bases outside the gene matches: 8. CDR1 ENHRY and CDR2 SYGVKD come from the germline V gene. TCRdb recomputed calls from the reads with MiXCR, one row per CDR3 protein. Altogether approximately 770,000 distinct CDR3 sequences are present, roughly 28% being singletons, with the ten largest covering roughly 13%. This receptor was taken from a human donor in good health (CMV status not recorded). Some clones in this sample may be carry-over from other donors' samples. This chain links TRBV10-3 with TRBJ1-2; TRBD1 aligns across 7 bases. Source: cultured CD8+ T cells from PBMCs, taken from culture after CMV antigen stimulation. The CDR3 reads CATWTGVDGYTF. DNA for the CDR3: TGTGCCACTTGGACAGGTGTAGATGGCTACACCTTC.